These 14 T cell receptor beta chains were sequenced from one sample in a study of cytomegalovirus exposure and HLA in healthy donors. Profiling relied on immunoSEQ multiplex PCR, and the TCRdb table lists in-frame clones only, not all of them. The sample lists 100,000 or so clones, 87% seen once, with under 4.5% in the top ten. Sample: PBMCs. Receptors originate from a woman in her thirties in good health and CMV-seronegative.

This chain links TRBV19 with TRBJ1-1; a weak D match, TRBD1 (5 bases). The CDR3 spans 13 residues. CDR1 is LNHDA and CDR2 is SQIVND in the germline V gene (reference sequence). Trimming took 5 bases from V and 4 from J, leaving 11 bases between them. CDR3 in DNA: TGTGCCAGTAGTCCTGTCGGGGGCACTGAAGCTTTCTTT. It yields the protein CASSPVGGTEAFF.

CDR3 bases: TGTGCCAGCAGTTCCCTGGGACTCCCCACCTACAATGAGCAGTTCTTC. Translation gives CASSSLGLPTYNEQFF. V gene TRBV27 combines with J gene TRBJ2-1; D might be TRBD2 (6 bases). The V gene's germline CDR1 is MNHEY and CDR2 SMNVEV (reference sequence). This CDR3 comprises 16 residues. V lost 4 bases and J 2 bases, leaving 15 bases between the germline ends.

This clone has just one count. The chain carries TRBV5-1 and TRBJ1-1; no clear D gene. The germline gives CDR1 SGHRS, CDR2 YFSETQ. V lost 6 bases, J lost 6 bases, and 15 bases lay in between. The length of the CDR3 is 13 residues. The CDR3: CASTESPHSEAFF. CDR3 bases: TGCGCCAGCACCGAGAGTCCCCACTCTGAAGCTTTCTTT. The full variable domain, with the rest looked up from reference TRBV5-1 and TRBJ1-1, is KAGVTQTPRYLIKTRGQQVTLSCSPISGHRSVSWYQQTPGQGLQFLFEYFSETQRNKGNFPGRFSGRQFSNSRSEMNVSTLELGDSALYLCASTESPHSEAFFGQGTRLTVV.

This clone has a handful of counts. The J gene is TRBJ1-5, the V gene TRBV2; TRBD1 agrees at 9 bases. The J segment lost 10 bases and the V segment lost 6 bases, leaving 4 bases of the junction unmatched. Germline V gene data show CDR1 as SNHLY and CDR2 as FYNNEI. The CDR3 is 12 residues long. This CDR3 is CASRPDRGPQHF. DNA of the CDR3: TGTGCCAGCAGGCCGGACAGGGGACCCCAGCATTTT. The full variable domain, rest sourced from reference TRBV2 and TRBJ1-5, is EPEVTQTPSHQVTQMGQEVILRCVPISNHLYFYWYRQILGQKVEFLVSFYNNEISEKSEIFDDQFSVERPDGSNFTLKIRSTKLEDSAMYFCASRPDRGPQHFGDGTRLSIL.

The chain combines TRBV28 with TRBJ2-5; 7 nucleotides line up with TRBD1. The germline gives CDR1 MDHEN, CDR2 SYDVKM. This CDR3 has 15 residues. J lost 4 bases, V lost 10 bases, and 15 bases had no gene match. The CDR3 coding sequence is TGTGCCACCAAAGCCTCGGCAGGGGGTACAGAGACCCAGTACTTC. Amino acid sequence: CATKASAGGTETQYF.

The chain carries TRBV2 and TRBJ1-2; perhaps TRBD1 as D (5 bases). V was cut by 5 bases and J by 2 bases, with 12 bases left in between. Germline lookup yields CDR1 SNHLY and CDR2 FYNNEI. CDR3 length: 14 amino acids. The DNA of the CDR3 is TGTGCCAGCAGTCTCGAGCGACAGAACTATGGCTACACCTTC. Translated: CASSLERQNYGYTF.

The chain has TRBV28 and TRBJ2-7; TRBD2 aligns across 8 bases. J gave up 2 bases and V 7 bases, and 4 bases lay outside the gene matches. Germline V CDR1 and CDR2: MDHEN, SYDVKM. This CDR3 region has 13 residues. The CDR3, as DNA: TGTGCCAGCAACCAGCGGGAGACCTACGAGCAGTACTTC. Translated: CASNQRETYEQYF.

The chain combines TRBV5-1 with TRBJ1-4; the match to TRBD1 covers 8 bases. The length of the CDR3 is 14 residues. The germline CDR1 and CDR2 sequences are SGHRS and YFSETQ. Unmatched junction bases numbered 4, after V lost 4 bases and J lost 5 bases. CDR3: CASSPGQVNEKLFF. CDR3 DNA sequence: TGCGCCAGCAGCCCGGGACAGGTGAATGAAAAACTGTTTTTT.

The J gene is TRBJ1-5, the V gene TRBV18, with D unclear. Trimming removed 1 base at V and 7 bases at J, with 14 bases between. The CDR3 consists of 15 residues. CDR1 and CDR2 from the germline V gene are KGHSH and LQKENI. CDR3 sequence (DNA): TGTGCCAGCTCACCACATCAACAGATTGGCCAGCCCCAGCATTTT. This sequence encodes CASSPHQQIGQPQHF.

CDR3 region: CASRFDRAGELFF. CDR3 in DNA: TGCGCCAGCAGATTTGACAGGGCCGGGGAGCTGTTTTTT. The chain links TRBV5-1 to TRBJ2-2, with 7 bases matching TRBD1. The V gene's germline CDR1 is SGHRS and CDR2 YFSETQ. The CDR3 has 13 amino acids. V lost 5 bases, J lost 6 bases, and 4 bases stayed unmatched.

The chain is built from TRBV2 and TRBJ2-2, with no clear D. Deletions cut 7 bases from V and 0 bases from J, with 9 bases between. The CDR3 totals 14 residues. CDR1 SNHLY and CDR2 FYNNEI come from the germline V gene. The CDR3 is CASNRQANTGELFF. The CDR3 bases are TGTGCCAGCAACCGACAAGCGAACACCGGGGAGCTGTTTTTT.

The CDR3 DNA is TGCGCCAGCAGCCGAATGGGACTTTCGAATGAAAAACTGTTTTTT. This codes for CASSRMGLSNEKLFF. The chain carries TRBV5-1 and TRBJ1-4; D possibly corresponds to TRBD1 (5 bases). The CDR3 has 15 residues. Trimming pared 4 bases from V and 5 bases from J, leaving 15 bases between. Germline V gene data show CDR1 as SGHRS and CDR2 as YFSETQ.

V usage is TRBV5-6 and J usage is TRBJ1-1; 8 nucleotides agree with TRBD1. The germline V gene encodes CDR1 SGHDT and CDR2 YYEEEE. CDR3 length: 16 amino acids. J gave up 0 bases and V 2 bases, and 6 bases lay outside the gene matches. For the CDR3, the DNA is TGTGCCAGCAGCTTTTTCCCAGGGGGCGTGAACACTGAAGCTTTCTTT. Translating gives CASSFFPGGVNTEAFF. The variable domain in full, with the rest retrieved from reference TRBV5-6 and TRBJ1-1, is DAGVTQSPTHLIKTRGQQVTLRCSPKSGHDTVSWYQQALGQGPQFIFQYYEEEERQRGNFPDRFSGHQFPNYSSELNVNALLLGDSALYLCASSFFPGGVNTEAFFGQGTRLTVV.

The chain is built from TRBV11-2 and TRBJ1-5; 7 positions match TRBD1. J lost 4 bases, V lost 3 bases, and 15 bases had no gene match. The germline V gene encodes CDR1 SGHAT and CDR2 FQNNGV. The length of the CDR3 is 18 residues. CDR3 sequence (DNA): TGTGCCAGCAGCTTGAATGTAACAGGGGAAAATCGGAATCAGCCCCAGCATTTT. It translates to CASSLNVTGENRNQPQHF.